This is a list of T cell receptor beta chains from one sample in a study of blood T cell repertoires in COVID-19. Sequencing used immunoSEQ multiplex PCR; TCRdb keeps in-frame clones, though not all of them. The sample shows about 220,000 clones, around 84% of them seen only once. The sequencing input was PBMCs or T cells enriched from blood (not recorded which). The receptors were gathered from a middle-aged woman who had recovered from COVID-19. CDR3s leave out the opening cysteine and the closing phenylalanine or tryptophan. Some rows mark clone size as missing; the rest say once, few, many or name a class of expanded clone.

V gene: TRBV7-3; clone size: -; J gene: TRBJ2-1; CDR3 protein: ASSRTSGGINEQF
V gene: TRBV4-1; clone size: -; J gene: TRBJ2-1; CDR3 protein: ASSQERGAARNEQF
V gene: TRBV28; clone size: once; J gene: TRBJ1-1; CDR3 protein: ASKLGTGNTEAF
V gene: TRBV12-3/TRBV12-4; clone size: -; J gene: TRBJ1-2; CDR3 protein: ASSNGGLNGYT
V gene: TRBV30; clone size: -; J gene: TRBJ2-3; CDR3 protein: AWSDPRLSRVRSQY
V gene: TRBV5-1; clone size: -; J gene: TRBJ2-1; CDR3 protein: ASSQRGRATIEQF
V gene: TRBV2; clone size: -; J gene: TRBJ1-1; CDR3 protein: ASSIQNQNTEAF
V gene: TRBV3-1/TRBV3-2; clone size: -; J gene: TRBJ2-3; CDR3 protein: ASSRSGTRAFTDTQY
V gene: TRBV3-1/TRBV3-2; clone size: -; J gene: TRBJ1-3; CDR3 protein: ASSQVGDTIY
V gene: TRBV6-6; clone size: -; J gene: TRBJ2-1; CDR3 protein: ASESSYNEQF
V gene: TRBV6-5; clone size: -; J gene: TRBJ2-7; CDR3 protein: ATGTSGKSYEQY
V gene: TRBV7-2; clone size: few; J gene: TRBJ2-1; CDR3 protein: ASSLTSGRPSSYNEQF
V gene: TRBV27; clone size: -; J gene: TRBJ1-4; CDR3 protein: ASSQRWNSATNEKLF